The rows below give T cell receptor beta chains drawn from one sample of a study of blood T cell repertoires in COVID-19. The data were produced by immunoSEQ multiplex PCR, yet TCRdb's version contains in-frame clones alone and is incomplete. The sample carries 52,000 or so clones, 85% recorded once. The material sequenced was peripheral blood. These receptor sequences come from a human donor in a cohort sampled during active COVID-19. The CDR3 runs from the conserved cysteine through the conserved F or W. The order of the fields is CDR3 length, clone size, J gene, V gene, D gene, CDR3 DNA, CDR3 protein. The D gene is left open where the match is weak. Clone size is shown for a subset of rows, as once, few, many or a class of expanded clone.

>17|.|TRBJ2-7|TRBV4-3|TRBD1
TGCGCCAGCAGCCAAGATCTCTCGAGACAGGGAACCCACGAGCAGTACTTC
CASSQDLSRQGTHEQYF
>17|.|TRBJ2-2|TRBV7-2|TRBD2
TGTGCCAGCAGCTTAGCGCCGGGAGGGCCTGGCACCGGGGAGCTGTTTTTT
CASSLAPGGPGTGELFF
>16|.|TRBJ2-3|TRBV28|TRBD2
TGTGCCAGCAGTACCGGGACTAGCGGGAGAGGTGTTACGCAGTATTTT
CASSTGTSGRGVTQYF
>12|.|TRBJ2-7|TRBV19|.
TGTGCCAGTAGTCGGGACACCTACGAGCAGTACTTC
CASSRDTYEQYF
>14|.|TRBJ2-5|TRBV28|.
TGTGCCAGCAGTGACACTAGGATTGTAGAGACCCAGTACTTC
CASSDTRIVETQYF
>16|.|TRBJ2-1|TRBV19|TRBD2
TGTGCCAGTAGTAGGGGACTAGCGGGAGGGCCGGATGAGCAGTTCTTC
CASSRGLAGGPDEQFF
>14|.|TRBJ1-2|TRBV19|TRBD1
TGTGCCAGTACCCCGGGACAGATTAACTATGGCTACACCTTC
CASTPGQINYGYTF
>18|.|TRBJ1-3|TRBV7-8|.
TGTGCCAGCAGCCGAGGGGGGGGCATCATGACCTCTGGAAACACCATATATTTT
CASSRGGGIMTSGNTIYF
>13|.|TRBJ1-1|TRBV6-2/TRBV6-3|TRBD1
TGTGCCAGCAGTCTCTCAGGGGGCACTGAAGCTTTCTTT
CASSLSGGTEAFF
>18|once|TRBJ1-3|TRBV18|TRBD1
TGTGCCAGCTCACCACCGGTAGGGGGCCGGACCTCTGGAAACACCATATATTTT
CASSPPVGGRTSGNTIYF
>14|once|TRBJ2-5|TRBV6-5|TRBD2
TGTGCCAGCAGTTACCGGGAGGGCACGGAGACCCAGTACTTC
CASSYREGTETQYF
>19|.|TRBJ2-1|TRBV4-3|.
TGCGCCAGCAGCCAAGAGGCACTAGAGCAGTACAGCTCCTACAATGAGCAGTTCTTC
CASSQEALEQYSSYNEQFF
>14|few|TRBJ2-7|TRBV5-1|TRBD2
TGCGCCAGCAGCCCGCCTGGGACTAGCGTCGAGCAGTACTTC
CASSPPGTSVEQYF
>20|.|TRBJ1-6|TRBV7-8|.
TGTGCCAGCAGCCGAGCGGGGGAGGGGTCCTCTCACTCCTATAATTCACCCCTCCACTTT
CASSRAGEGSSHSYNSPLHF
>13|few|TRBJ1-3|TRBV29-1|TRBD1
TGCAGCGGAAAAACAGGGGGCCGAAACACCATATATTTT
CSGKTGGRNTIYF
>14|.|TRBJ1-2|TRBV4-2|.
TGTGCCAGCAAGTACAGGAGCAGGGACTTTGGCTACACCTTC
CASKYRSRDFGYTF
>18|.|TRBJ2-2|TRBV10-3|.
TGTGCCATCAGTGAGTACGGGGGGCAATCAGGCGGCACCGGGGAGCTGTTTTTT
CAISEYGGQSGGTGELFF
>17|few|TRBJ1-3|TRBV1|.
TGCACCAGCAGCCTCCTTCGCACAGGTCCCTCTGGAAACACCATATATTTT
CTSSLLRTGPSGNTIYF
>11|.|TRBJ2-3|TRBV14|.
TGTGCCAGCAGCCAGAGTGATACGCAGTATTTT
CASSQSDTQYF
>15|.|TRBJ2-2|TRBV28|.
TGTGCCAGCAGTTCTAACGGGAGGAACACCGGGGAGCTGTTTTTT
CASSSNGRNTGELFF
>16|.|TRBJ2-7|TRBV25-1|.
TGTGCCAGCAGTGAGCTCGTCAGGACAGACACCTACGAGCAGTACTTC
CASSELVRTDTYEQYF
>14|.|TRBJ1-3|TRBV28|.
TGTGCCAGCGGGTACAGGGATCCCGGAAACACCATATATTTT
CASGYRDPGNTIYF
>18|.|TRBJ2-1|TRBV7-9|TRBD2
TGTGCCAGCAGCCCTGACCTGCGGGCTAGCGGGAGTAACGGTGAGCAGTTCTTC
CASSPDLRASGSNGEQFF
>18|.|TRBJ2-3|TRBV5-4|TRBD2
TGTGCCAGCAGCTCGGGACTAGCGGGAGGGCCTAGCACAGATACGCAGTATTTT
CASSSGLAGGPSTDTQYF
>18|few|TRBJ2-2|TRBV5-4|TRBD2
TGTGCCAGCAGCCTAAGACTAGCGGGAGGGCCAGGCACCGGGGAGCTGTTTTTT
CASSLRLAGGPGTGELFF
>17|once|TRBJ2-7|TRBV6-2/TRBV6-3|TRBD2
TGTGCCAGCAGTTACTTACTAGCGGGAGGCCACTCCTACGAGCAGTACTTC
CASSYLLAGGHSYEQYF
>12|.|TRBJ2-5|TRBV18|.
TGTGCCAGCTCAGACTCCCAAGAGACCCAGTACTTC
CASSDSQETQYF
>18|.|TRBJ1-5|TRBV4-1|TRBD1
TGCGCCAGCAGCCAACAGCTGACAGGGGCTTATAGCAATCAGCCCCAGCATTTT
CASSQQLTGAYSNQPQHF
>14|.|TRBJ2-6|TRBV5-1|.
TGCGCCAGCAGCTCCCGGTGGGGGGCCAACGTCCTGACTTTC
CASSSRWGANVLTF
>20|.|TRBJ2-5|TRBV5-1|TRBD2
TGCGCCAGCAGCCTTGGACTCCTTTGGACTAGCGGGCTTGGAACAGAGACCCAGTACTTC
CASSLGLLWTSGLGTETQYF
>13|.|TRBJ2-7|TRBV18|.
TGTGCCAGCTCAAGGACAGACGAATACGAGCAGTACTTC
CASSRTDEYEQYF
>16|.|TRBJ2-1|TRBV19|TRBD2
TGTGCCAGTAGTATAGAAATGGGAGGGATCTACAATGAGCAGTTCTTC
CASSIEMGGIYNEQFF
>19|.|TRBJ2-2|TRBV7-2|TRBD2
TGTGCCAGCAGCTTTTTAGGTGGACTAGCGGGGGTGATCACCGGGGAGCTGTTTTTT
CASSFLGGLAGVITGELFF
>15|.|TRBJ2-2|TRBV12-5|TRBD2
TGTGCTAGTGGTTTGGCGACTAGCGGGCGCCTCAGGCTGTTTTTT
CASGLATSGRLRLFF
>16|few|TRBJ1-5|TRBV19|TRBD1
TGTGCCAGTAGTATAGCAGACAGGGTGGGCAATCAGCCCCAGCATTTT
CASSIADRVGNQPQHF
>11|.|TRBJ2-2|TRBV6-5|.
TGTGCCAGCAGTCGTACCGGGGAGCTGTTTTTT
CASSRTGELFF
>14|.|TRBJ2-5|TRBV20-1|TRBD1
TGCAGTGCTAGTTTGGGGACAGCGCAAGAGACCCAGTACTTC
CSASLGTAQETQYF
>15|.|TRBJ2-5|TRBV7-2|TRBD1
TGTGCCAGCAGATCGGGACAGACTCTCCAAGAGACCCAGTACTTC
CASRSGQTLQETQYF
>11|.|TRBJ1-2|TRBV28|.
TGTGCCAGCAGTTTTATTTATGGCTACACCTTC
CASSFIYGYTF
>12|.|TRBJ2-1|TRBV4-3|TRBD1
TGCGCCAGCAGCCAAGAACAGGGGGAGCAGTTCTTC
CASSQEQGEQFF
>14|.|TRBJ2-7|TRBV5-1|.
TGCGCCAGCAGCTTGATACAGGGCTCCTACGAGCAGTACTTC
CASSLIQGSYEQYF
>15|.|TRBJ2-7|TRBV4-3|.
TGCGCCAGCAGCCAAGCCTCAGGGTCCTGGTACGAGCAGTACTTC
CASSQASGSWYEQYF
>14|.|TRBJ2-1|TRBV7-3|.
TGTGCCAGCAGCTTAACCCCAGGGGACGGTGAGCAGTTCTTC
CASSLTPGDGEQFF
>15|.|TRBJ2-5|TRBV28|TRBD2
TGTGCCAGCAGTTCAAGCGGGACGGGGCAAGAGACCCAGTACTTC
CASSSSGTGQETQYF
>15|.|TRBJ1-2|TRBV28|TRBD1
TGTGCCAGCAGTTTAATGCGGACAGGGCCATATGGCTACACCTTC
CASSLMRTGPYGYTF
>14|.|TRBJ2-5|TRBV10-3|TRBD2
TGTGCCATCAGTGCGGGACTAGCGGGAGAGACCCAGTACTTC
CAISAGLAGETQYF
>15|few|TRBJ2-7|TRBV7-6|TRBD1
TGTGCCAGCAGCTTAGCGGGGACAGGGACCTACGAGCAGTACTTC
CASSLAGTGTYEQYF
>14|.|TRBJ2-5|TRBV2|TRBD2
TGTGCCAGCAGTCTACTAGCGGACTGGGAGACCCAGTACTTC
CASSLLADWETQYF
>17|.|TRBJ2-1|TRBV5-1|TRBD2
TGCGCCAGCAGCTTGGGACGTTGGGAGGGAGACCACAATGAGCAGTTCTTC
CASSLGRWEGDHNEQFF
>13|.|TRBJ1-5|TRBV19|.
TGTGCCAGTAGCCAACAGGGTGGTCAGCCCCAGCATTTT
CASSQQGGQPQHF
>14|.|TRBJ2-7|TRBV28|TRBD1
TGTGCCAGCAGTTTTACAGGGGAAAGATACGAGCAGTACTTC
CASSFTGERYEQYF
>17|.|TRBJ2-3|TRBV10-3|TRBD2
TGTGCCATCAGTGACGCCGGGGGGGGGTACTACACAGATACGCAGTATTTT
CAISDAGGGYYTDTQYF
>12|.|TRBJ1-5|TRBV19|.
TGTGCCACCGGGGGGGCGAGTCAGCCCCAGCATTTT
CATGGASQPQHF
>16|.|TRBJ2-3|TRBV18|.
TGTGCCAGCTCACCCCAAGGCGGAGGGGGCGCAGATACGCAGTATTTT
CASSPQGGGGADTQYF
>16|.|TRBJ2-5|TRBV7-2|TRBD1
TGTGCCAGCAGCTTACCGGGACAGGGGGCTTGGGAGACCCAGTACTTC
CASSLPGQGAWETQYF